One sample yielded the 29 T cell receptor beta chains listed below, sequenced in a study of blood T cells in healthy people across ages. With a J-beta primer mix and a sample-barcoded 5' primer, a second PCR ran about 7 to 12 cycles. One entry per CDR3 protein, called by TCRdb with MiXCR from the 5' RACE reads. Of just under 550,000 distinct CDR3 sequences in the sample, around 24% were seen once. This same sample was also part of a study on T cells of mothers and their children.

Sequenced sample: blood. Receptors were obtained from a boy aged 5-17 years in good health.

The J gene is TRBJ1-5, the V gene TRBV24-1; 9 bases are a match to TRBD1. V gave up 5 bases and J gave up 7 bases; unmatched junction bases: 2. The V gene's germline CDR1 is KGHDR and CDR2 SFDVKD. This CDR3 spans 13 amino acids. The CDR3 DNA sequence: TGTGCCACCAGTGTTGGACAGGGGCAGCCCCAGCATTTT. Amino acids: CATSVGQGQPQHF.

The chain joins TRBV12-3 or TRBV12-4 to TRBJ1-1, with 9 bases lining up with TRBD1. The CDR3 sequence is 12 residues long. J was trimmed by 11 bases and V by 4 bases; bases with no gene match: 5. Here the CDR3 reads CASSWDRVGAFF. The CDR3 nucleotides are TGTGCCAGCAGTTGGGACAGGGTAGGGGCTTTCTTT.

This clonotype was detected a few times. This chain connects TRBV4-2 to TRBJ2-1; possibly TRBD2 for D (6 bases). CDR3 length: 19 residues. Trimming cost V 1 base and J 1 base, with 20 bases left between them. Germline assignment: CDR1 LGHNA and CDR2 YNFKEQ. CDR3 residues: CASSQVGVGGHNSYNEQFF. The CDR3 nucleotides are TGTGCCAGCAGCCAAGTGGGGGTTGGAGGGCATAATTCCTACAATGAGCAGTTCTTC.

The J gene is TRBJ2-5, the V gene TRBV7-2; D is ambiguous. Germline CDR1 reads SGHTA; CDR2 reads FQGNSA. V was pared by 5 bases and J by 5 bases, with 21 bases between. This CDR3 is 16 amino acids long. CDR3 DNA sequence: TGTGCCAGCAGCCCGAGCTATGGGCGAACTGGTGAGACCCAGTACTTC. Residues: CASSPSYGRTGETQYF.

The rearrangement uses TRBV7-2 and TRBJ2-3; 7 bases match TRBD2. V dropped 2 bases and J dropped 5; count of bases not matched to a gene: 13. Germline V gene sequence: CDR1 SGHTA, CDR2 FQGNSA. This CDR3 has 17 amino acids. The CDR3 DNA follows: TGTGCCAGCAGCTTATTGGTCTTTGTTGGGGGGGTAGATACGCAGTATTTT. Translation: CASSLLVFVGGVDTQYF.

This clonotype was found a few times. For the CDR3, the DNA is TGTGCCACCAGCAGGCGTGGGGGGGGATCCGCCAAAAACATTCAGTACTTC. As protein: CATSRRGGGSAKNIQYF. This rearrangement joins TRBV15 to TRBJ2-4, with 7 positions matching TRBD2. With V trimmed by 3 bases and J by 1 base, 9 bases remained unmatched. The CDR3 loop spans 17 amino acids. Per germline, CDR1 LNHNV and CDR2 YYDKDF (reference sequence).

In its sample, this clonotype was seen a few times. V gene TRBV5-6 combines with J gene TRBJ2-5; the match to TRBD1 covers 7 bases. Germline loops: CDR1 SGHDT, CDR2 YYEEEE. Unmatched junction bases numbered 8, after V lost 4 bases and J lost 2 bases. The CDR3 runs 15 residues. DNA of the CDR3: TGTGCCAGCAGCCCCGGGACAGAGTATCAAGAGACCCAGTACTTC. It yields the protein CASSPGTEYQETQYF.

V and J are TRBV7-2 and TRBJ2-6; D gene ambiguous. Germline V gives CDR1 SGHTA, CDR2 FQGNSA. CDR3 length equals 15 residues. V gave up 3 bases and J gave up 3 bases, with 9 bases separating them. CDR3 coding DNA: TGTGCCAGCAGCTTTGGCAGAAGTGGGGCCAACGTCCTGACTTTC. Translation gives CASSFGRSGANVLTF.

The V call is TRBV20-1, the J call TRBJ2-3; possible D gene TRBD1, 5 bases. The CDR3 covers 13 residues. Between the trimmed V and J ends, which lost 5 bases and 10 bases, there was a span of 19 bases. The germline gives CDR1 DFQATT, CDR2 SNEGSKA (reference sequence). This CDR3 reads CSAPLDTRIAQYF. CDR3 nucleotides: TGCAGTGCTCCACTGGACACCAGGATCGCGCAGTATTTT.

This clonotype was counted between two and nine times. The chain combines TRBV9 with TRBJ2-5; 7 bases align to TRBD1. TRBJ2-7 explains the end of the DNA better; the J call may be wrong. CDR3 length equals 15 residues. CDR1 and CDR2 (germline): SGDLS, YYNGEE. In nucleotides, the CDR3 is TGTGCCAGCAGCTCAGAGGGGGCTTTCCCCTACGAGCAGTACTTC. Protein sequence: CASSSEGAFPYEQYF.

The chain combines TRBV20-1 with TRBJ1-2, with D unresolved. This CDR3 contains 12 residues. Germline values: CDR1 DFQATT, CDR2 SNEGSKA (reference sequence). The V end was cut by 6 bases, the J end by 5 bases, with 13 bases between. The CDR3 nucleotides are TGCAGTGCGACCCCCGGGATGTATGGCTACACCTTC. It codes for CSATPGMYGYTF.

This sequence joins TRBV27 and TRBJ2-5; D call uncertain. The J call may be faulty, since TRBJ2-7 better matches the DNA end. This CDR3 region has 14 residues. From germline, CDR1 is MNHEY and CDR2 SMNVEV (reference sequence). The CDR3 protein is CASSLYPGPREQYF. For the CDR3, the DNA is TGTGCCAGCAGTTTATATCCAGGCCCGCGCGAGCAGTACTTC.

The J gene is TRBJ2-1, the V gene TRBV5-1; D is possibly TRBD2 (6 bases). The CDR3 is 14 amino acids. Trimming pared 0 bases from V and 10 bases from J, leaving 14 bases between. Germline loops: CDR1 SGHRS, CDR2 YFSETQ. CDR3 in DNA: TGCGCCAGCAGCTTGGTGTCTGGCGCGGGAGAGCAGTTCTTC. This gives the protein CASSLVSGAGEQFF.

This clonotype has only a few counts. V gene TRBV5-6 combines with J gene TRBJ1-2; the D is unclear. The CDR3 contains 15 residues. The germline V and J ends were trimmed by 0 bases and 5 bases, with 14 bases remaining between them. Germline lookup yields CDR1 SGHDT and CDR2 YYEEEE. CDR3 DNA sequence: TGTGCCAGCAGCTTGGAGGCAGGACGAACGTATGGCTACACCTTC. It codes for CASSLEAGRTYGYTF.

This clonotype was picked up a small number of times. This rearrangement joins TRBV2 to TRBJ2-5; a possible D gene is TRBD2 (6 bases). Germline V gives CDR1 SNHLY, CDR2 FYNNEI. V lost 3 bases and J 4 bases, leaving 9 bases between the germline ends. There are 13 residues in the CDR3. CDR3 amino acids: CASSEDGRETQYF. CDR3 nucleotide sequence: TGTGCCAGCAGTGAGGACGGGAGAGAGACCCAGTACTTC.

This clonotype was seen many times. This chain uses TRBV28 with TRBJ1-1; 10 positions match TRBD1. The CDR3 contains 14 residues. Trimming removed 8 bases from V and 3 bases from J; junction bases left unmatched: 6. The germline V gene encodes CDR1 MDHEN and CDR2 SYDVKM. The CDR3 loop reads CASLTGGYDTEAFF. CDR3 bases: TGTGCCAGCCTGACAGGGGGCTATGACACTGAAGCTTTCTTT.

The rearrangement joins TRBV7-2 to TRBJ1-3; D is uncertain. With 5 bases removed from V and 0 bases from J, the gap between germline ends came to 11 bases. The CDR3 sequence is 15 residues long. The germline V gene encodes CDR1 SGHTA and CDR2 FQGNSA. The chain's CDR3 is CASSEKFISGNTIYF. CDR3 bases: TGTGCCAGCAGCGAAAAGTTCATCTCTGGAAACACCATATATTTT.

The rearrangement links TRBV20-1 to TRBJ2-7, with TRBD2 identical over 14 bases. The J segment lost 0 bases and the V segment lost 1 base, leaving 2 bases of the junction unmatched. Germline assignment: CDR1 DFQATT and CDR2 SNEGSKA (reference sequence). The CDR3 sequence is 16 residues long. Written as DNA, the CDR3 is TGCAGTGCTAGAGGGACTAGCGGGAGGTCCTCCTACGAGCAGTACTTC. Its translation: CSARGTSGRSSYEQYF.

The chain carries TRBV20-1 and TRBJ2-1; D uncertain. Deletions cut 0 bases from V and 9 bases from J, with 18 bases between. CDR1 and CDR2 (germline): DFQATT, SNEGSKA (reference sequence). The CDR3 has 15 residues. The CDR3 sequence: CSARDPTYRVGEQFF. Written as DNA, the CDR3 is TGCAGTGCTAGAGATCCGACCTACCGGGTGGGTGAGCAGTTCTTC.

The V call is TRBV19, the J call TRBJ2-5; D is ambiguous. Near its end, the DNA agrees better with TRBJ2-7, so the J call may be wrong. CDR3 length: 14 amino acids. Germline CDR1 and CDR2: LNHDA and SQIVND (reference sequence). The CDR3 loop is CASSGETSSYEQYF. In nucleotides, the CDR3 is TGTGCCAGTTCCGGAGAGACCAGCTCCTACGAGCAGTACTTC.

This clonotype showed up just a few times. The J gene is TRBJ2-3, the V gene TRBV7-2; unclear D gene. The V gene's germline CDR1 is SGHTA and CDR2 FQGNSA. The CDR3 sequence is 12 residues long. V lost 6 bases, J lost 6 bases, and 10 bases lay in between. DNA for the CDR3: TGTGCCAGCAGATCGACTGGGGATACGCAGTATTTT. Its protein product is CASRSTGDTQYF.

This clonotype has only a few counts. V gene TRBV9 combines with J gene TRBJ2-4; the D gene could be TRBD1 or TRBD2 (6 bases each). Trimming took off 8 bases at V and 10 bases at J, with 16 bases between the two ends. There are 12 residues in the CDR3. The germline V gene has CDR1 SGDLS and CDR2 YYNGEE. The CDR3 DNA follows: TGTGCCAGTGGGACGGGGGCCGGAATTCAGTACTTC. Amino acid sequence: CASGTGAGIQYF.

V gene TRBV14 combines with J gene TRBJ2-2; the match to TRBD2 covers 8 bases. J lost 7 bases, V lost 4 bases, and 14 bases had no gene match. The length of the CDR3 is 17 residues. The germline V gene encodes CDR1 SGHDN and CDR2 FVKESK. The CDR3 coding sequence is TGTGCCAGCAGCCCCAAGGGGGGACTAGTGGGAGTCGGGGAGCTGTTTTTT. Protein: CASSPKGGLVGVGELFF.

In its sample, this clonotype was seen many times. The chain carries TRBV20-1 and TRBJ2-5; 13 bases are shared with TRBD2. V lost 5 bases and J lost 2; bases outside the gene matches: 8. The CDR3 spans 16 residues. Germline assignment: CDR1 DFQATT and CDR2 SNEGSKA (reference sequence). This CDR3 reads CSAGGLAGNLQETQYF. DNA for the CDR3: TGCAGTGCTGGGGGACTAGCGGGAAACCTTCAAGAGACCCAGTACTTC.

This chain joins TRBV6-4 and TRBJ1-2, with a tentative D call TRBD1 (5 bases). This CDR3 comprises 15 residues. V lost 3 bases and J lost 0, with 11 bases in between. Germline CDR1 MRHNA, CDR2 SNTAGT. CDR3 DNA sequence: TGTGCCAGCAGTGATGGGGCACCTGCTAACTATGGCTACACCTTC. Its protein product is CASSDGAPANYGYTF.

This clonotype was counted between two and nine times. J is TRBJ1-2 and V is TRBV20-1; weak D call: TRBD1 (5 bases). The CDR3 spans 14 residues. CDR1 DFQATT and CDR2 SNEGSKA come from the germline V gene (reference sequence). V shed 2 bases and J shed 4 bases, with 14 bases lying between them. DNA of the CDR3: TGCAGTGCTAGAAGGACACAGATCCTCTATGGCTACACCTTC. Amino acids: CSARRTQILYGYTF.

This clonotype was seen ten or more times. V usage is TRBV12-5 and J usage is TRBJ2-5; D gene ambiguous. V lost 6 bases to trimming and J lost 3 bases, with 5 bases between them. The V gene's germline CDR1 is LGHNT and CDR2 FRNRAP. The CDR3 covers 11 residues. The chain's CDR3 is CASGIEETQYF. In nucleotides, the CDR3 is TGTGCTAGTGGGATAGAAGAGACCCAGTACTTC.

CDR3 nucleotides: TGCAGTGCTACCGAGACAGGATCCTACGAGCAGTACTTC. The encoded protein is CSATETGSYEQYF. The rearrangement joins TRBV20-1 to TRBJ2-7, with D perhaps matching TRBD1 (6 bases). From germline, CDR1 is DFQATT and CDR2 SNEGSKA (reference sequence). V shed 4 bases and J shed 1 base, with 11 bases lying between them. The CDR3 runs 13 residues.

The chain uses TRBV20-1 and TRBJ2-7; 7 nucleotides agree with TRBD2. J gave up 3 bases and V 5 bases, and 19 bases lay outside the gene matches. The length of the CDR3 is 17 residues. Germline V gives CDR1 DFQATT, CDR2 SNEGSKA (reference sequence). The chain's CDR3 is CSAALPLGGAGNYEQYF. CDR3 nucleotide sequence: TGCAGTGCTGCCCTGCCCCTTGGCGGAGCGGGAAACTACGAGCAGTACTTC.